Below, 29 T cell receptor beta chains from the same sample are listed, as sequenced in a study of blood T cell dynamics during melanoma immunotherapy (dated by TCRdb to 2020 to 2021). The method was the immunoSEQ multiplex PCR assay. TCRdb carries this immuneACCESS record with in-frame sequences only. Its versions omit some clonotypes, under half of them owing to an unresolved V gene in the studies checked, with the rest unexplained. The table for this sample lists 9,000 to 13,000 clones; roughly 80% of them were counted only once. The ten largest clones represent approximately 20% of the sample. Taken with the paper, the label for time point translates to: week 3, after first cycle of checkpoint inhibitor. Sample: blood, taken from a patient treated with checkpoint blockade. The source of these receptors is a human donor with melanoma.

The CDR3 protein is CAWKTGELFF. The DNA of the CDR3 is TGTGCCTGGAAAACCGGGGAGCTGTTTTTT. The gene calls are TRBV30 and TRBJ2-2; unclear D gene. The CDR3 length is 10 residues. The V gene lost 4 bases and the J gene lost 5 bases, with 2 bases spanning the gap. The V gene's germline CDR1 is GTSNPN and CDR2 SVGIG (reference sequence).

The chain has TRBV4-2 and TRBJ1-3, with TRBD1 as a possible D gene (5 bases). The CDR3 loop spans 17 amino acids. Trimming took 0 bases from V and 1 from J, leaving 13 bases between them. CDR1 and CDR2 from the germline V gene are LGHNA and YNFKEQ. The CDR3 DNA reads TGTGCCAGCAGCCAAGAGGCGGTCCAGGGTTCTGGAAACACCATATATTTT. It translates to CASSQEAVQGSGNTIYF.

The chain combines TRBV11-2 with TRBJ2-2, with D perhaps TRBD2 (5 bases). V was trimmed by 1 base and J by 5 bases, leaving 11 bases between them. This CDR3 has 15 residues. Germline V gene data show CDR1 as SGHAT and CDR2 as FQNNGV. CDR3: CASSLAGSQTGELFF. The CDR3 region has the DNA TGTGCCAGCAGCTTAGCGGGGTCACAGACCGGGGAGCTGTTTTTT.

This clone was picked up one time. The rearrangement uses TRBV5-5 and TRBJ1-2; tentatively, D is TRBD1 (6 bases). The CDR3 length is 13 residues. Trimming stripped 4 bases from V and 2 bases from J, with 9 bases between. In germline, CDR1 is SGHKS, CDR2 YYEKEE (reference sequence). This CDR3 reads CASSVGQNYGYTF. As DNA, the CDR3 is TGTGCCAGCAGCGTAGGACAGAACTATGGCTACACCTTC. The complete variable domain, with remaining parts taken from reference TRBV5-5 and TRBJ1-2, reads DAGVTQSPTHLIKTRGQQVTLRCSPISGHKSVSWYQQVLGQGPQFIFQYYEKEERGRGNFPDRFSARQFPNYSSELNVNALLLGDSALYLCASSVGQNYGYTFGSGTRLTVV.

The V gene is TRBV29-1, the J gene TRBJ1-3; 7 positions match TRBD1. The CDR3 runs 13 residues. The V gene end was trimmed by 4 bases and the J gene end by 8 bases; junction bases not matched to a gene: 8. Per germline, CDR1 SQVTM and CDR2 ANQGSEA. CDR3 sequence reads: CSVVKGGPDTIYF. The CDR3 nucleotides are TGCAGCGTTGTAAAAGGGGGCCCAGACACCATATATTTT. Supplemented by reference TRBV29-1 and TRBJ1-3, the full variable domain reads SAVISQKPSRDICQRGTSLTIQCQVDSQVTMMFWYRQQPGQSLTLIATANQGSEATYESGFVIDKFPISRPNLTFSTLTVSNMSPEDSSIYLCSVVKGGPDTIYFGEGSWLTVV.

This clone was seen just once. The chain joins TRBV11-2 to TRBJ2-3; 16 bases map to TRBD2. Germline V lookup: CDR1 SGHAT, CDR2 FQNNGV. V lost 4 bases to trimming and J lost 0 bases; unmatched junction nucleotides: 7. This CDR3 has 19 amino acids. The DNA for the CDR3 is TGTGCCAGCAGCTCCCAGGGACTAGCGGGAGGGGCTAGCACAGATACGCAGTATTTT. Translation: CASSSQGLAGGASTDTQYF.

J is TRBJ2-2 and V is TRBV11-2, with D unresolved. The V end lost 6 bases, the J end lost 2 bases, and 13 bases lay between the germline ends. The CDR3 length is 15 residues. CDR1 is SGHAT, CDR2 FQNNGV, per germline. CDR3 protein: CASSPRDLNTGELFF. The CDR3 DNA is TGTGCCAGCAGTCCTAGAGACCTAAACACCGGGGAGCTGTTTTTT.

The rearrangement uses TRBV28 and TRBJ2-5, with D hard to call. Trimming removed 2 bases from V and 5 bases from J, with 9 bases in between. The CDR3 is 13 residues long. CDR1 and CDR2 from the germline V gene are MDHEN and SYDVKM. CDR3 loop: CASSLVVRETQYF. CDR3 sequence (DNA): TGTGCCAGCAGTTTAGTAGTTCGGGAGACCCAGTACTTC.

The J gene is TRBJ2-7, the V gene TRBV7-2; D could derive from TRBD1 or TRBD2 (5 bases each). Between the trimmed V and J ends, which lost 1 base and 3 bases, there was a span of 10 bases. The CDR3 length is 14 residues. Per germline, CDR1 SGHTA and CDR2 FQGNSA. CDR3 amino acids: CASSLGGVIYEQYF. The CDR3 DNA reads as TGTGCCAGCAGCTTAGGAGGGGTAATCTACGAGCAGTACTTC.

This clone came up once. This rearrangement joins TRBV27 to TRBJ1-4, with TRBD1 identical over 7 bases. From germline, CDR1 is MNHEY and CDR2 SMNVEV (reference sequence). Trimming removed 4 bases from V and 5 bases from J; junction bases left unmatched: 4. The CDR3 consists of 14 residues. CDR3 in amino acids: CASSSGQINEKLFF. The CDR3 bases are TGTGCCAGCAGTTCGGGACAGATAAATGAAAAACTGTTTTTT.

The chain employs TRBV29-1 and TRBJ1-1; D gene unclear. The CDR3 has 11 amino acids. Trimming removed 5 bases at V and 0 bases at J, with 4 bases between. Germline loops: CDR1 SQVTM, CDR2 ANQGSEA. The CDR3 bases are TGCAGCGTTCTATTGAACACTGAAGCTTTCTTT. It translates to CSVLLNTEAFF.

The chain employs TRBV7-9 and TRBJ1-4, with TRBD1 identical over 12 bases. V gave up 4 bases and J gave up 8 bases; unmatched junction bases: 5. The CDR3 contains 15 residues. Germline CDR1 and CDR2: SEHNR and FQNEAQ (reference sequence). The CDR3, as DNA: TGTGCCAGCAGCTATGGGACAGGGGGCGAAGAAAAACTGTTTTTT. This gives the protein CASSYGTGGEEKLFF.

The J gene is TRBJ1-1, the V gene TRBV4-1; D remains unclear. The ends were cut back, 3 bases at V and 1 base at J, with 12 bases in the middle. The CDR3 totals 15 residues. CDR1 is MGHRA and CDR2 is YSYEKL in the germline V gene. The CDR3 reads CASSQAGHKNTEAFF. CDR3 nucleotides: TGCGCCAGCAGCCAGGCAGGTCACAAGAACACTGAAGCTTTCTTT.

The chain recombines TRBV7-3 with TRBJ1-4; D ambiguous. CDR3 length equals 15 residues. V was cut by 2 bases and J by 4 bases, with 11 bases left in between. Germline assignment: CDR1 SGHTA and CDR2 FQGTGA. The CDR3 sequence: CASSLWSRDNEKLFF. The CDR3, as DNA: TGTGCCAGCAGCTTATGGTCCCGTGATAATGAAAAACTGTTTTTT.

The gene calls are TRBV6-1 and TRBJ2-1; D is unresolved. V was clipped by 4 bases and J by 4 bases, with 17 bases between them. The CDR3 length is 16 residues. CDR1 MNHNS and CDR2 SASEGT come from the germline V gene. CDR3 sequence: CASSGNTLQPYNEQFF. In DNA form, the CDR3 reads TGTGCCAGCAGTGGAAATACCTTGCAACCTTACAATGAGCAGTTCTTC.

This clone was found once. The rearrangement links TRBV19 to TRBJ1-2; no clear D gene. The CDR3 sequence is 12 residues long. Between the trimmed V and J ends, which lost 5 bases and 5 bases, there was a span of 9 bases. Germline lookup yields CDR1 LNHDA and CDR2 SQIVND (reference sequence). The CDR3 loop reads CASSSGMYGYTF. The CDR3 region has the DNA TGTGCCAGTAGTTCGGGGATGTATGGCTACACCTTC.

V and J are TRBV2 and TRBJ1-5, with a tentative D call TRBD1 (5 bases). CDR3 length equals 15 residues. The V end lost 6 bases, the J end lost 0 bases, and 12 bases lay between the germline ends. Germline loops: CDR1 SNHLY, CDR2 FYNNEI. For the CDR3, the DNA is TGTGCCAGCAGCCGAGGGGCAGGTAGCAATCAGCCCCAGCATTTT. This encodes CASSRGAGSNQPQHF.

CDR3 DNA: TGCGCCAGCAGACAAGGACTAGCGGGTCCGAACACCGGGGAGCTGTTTTTT. Translation: CASRQGLAGPNTGELFF. The chain uses TRBV5-1 and TRBJ2-2; 11 bases fit TRBD2. The germline CDR1 and CDR2 sequences are SGHRS and YFSETQ. The CDR3 sequence is 17 residues long. J lost 0 bases, V lost 5 bases, and 6 bases had no gene match.

The rearrangement uses TRBV5-6 and TRBJ1-1; TRBD1 agrees at 7 bases. Germline lookup yields CDR1 SGHDT and CDR2 YYEEEE. Trimming took 6 bases from V and 5 from J; bases not matched to a gene: 7. The CDR3 is 13 residues long. The CDR3 DNA is TGTGCCAGCATGACAGGGTTGGAAACTGAAGCTTTCTTT. Protein sequence: CASMTGLETEAFF. The full variable domain, rest sourced from reference TRBV5-6 and TRBJ1-1, is DAGVTQSPTHLIKTRGQQVTLRCSPKSGHDTVSWYQQALGQGPQFIFQYYEEEERQRGNFPDRFSGHQFPNYSSELNVNALLLGDSALYLCASMTGLETEAFFGQGTRLTVV.

This chain joins TRBV6-5 and TRBJ2-7; D is perhaps TRBD2 (7 bases). The length of the CDR3 is 14 residues. Per the germline V gene, CDR1 is MNHEY and CDR2 is SVGAGI. Trimming shortened V by 6 bases and J by 6 bases, and 18 bases separated the two germline ends. Here the CDR3 DNA reads TGTGCCAGCAGGGAATATCTAGGGGGGGGCGAGCAGTACGTC. This encodes CASREYLGGGEQYV.

The chain carries TRBV6-5 and TRBJ1-5, with D perhaps TRBD1 (6 bases). With 6 bases removed from V and 3 bases from J, the gap between germline ends came to 15 bases. CDR3 length: 15 residues. Germline CDR1 MNHEY, CDR2 SVGAGI. The CDR3 sequence is CASSLDRSYNQPQHF. For the CDR3, the DNA is TGTGCCAGCAGCCTCGACAGGTCCTACAATCAGCCCCAGCATTTT.

J is TRBJ1-1 and V is TRBV11-2, with D possibly TRBD1 on 5 matching bases. V lost 3 bases and J lost 1, with 15 bases in between. CDR1 and CDR2 (germline): SGHAT, FQNNGV. This CDR3 is 16 amino acids long. The CDR3 protein is CASSFISQGGNTEAFF. CDR3 DNA: TGTGCCAGCAGCTTTATATCCCAGGGTGGGAACACTGAAGCTTTCTTT.

This chain connects TRBV11-1 to TRBJ2-3, with no clear D. Germline V CDR1 and CDR2: SGHAT, FQDESV (reference sequence). V lost 1 base to trimming and J lost 5 bases, with 10 bases between them. The CDR3 loop spans 14 amino acids. The CDR3 DNA follows: TGTGCCAGCAGCTTAGTACTTCCACTAGATACGCAGTATTTT. Protein sequence: CASSLVLPLDTQYF.

The J gene is TRBJ1-1, the V gene TRBV7-8, with D maybe TRBD1 (6 bases). Germline lookup yields CDR1 SGHVS and CDR2 FQNEAQ. The CDR3 runs to 13 residues. Deletions cut 5 bases from V and 10 bases from J, with 17 bases between. The CDR3, as DNA: TGTGCCAGCAGCCCCGCCCGGGACACAGGAGCTTTCTTT. Its protein product is CASSPARDTGAFF.

V and J are TRBV11-2 and TRBJ1-6, with 7 bases lining up with TRBD1. With 6 bases clipped from V and 6 bases from J, the junction kept 5 bases outside the gene matches. The CDR3 has 14 residues. CDR1 is SGHAT and CDR2 is FQNNGV in the germline V gene. The CDR3, as DNA: TGTGCCAGCAGGACACAGGGGAGTAATTCACCCCTCCACTTT. As protein: CASRTQGSNSPLHF.

This chain joins TRBV23-1 and TRBJ2-7; no reliable D call. TRBV23-1 is treated as an ORF (open reading frame) with a function not yet certain. V was clipped by 0 bases and J by 0 bases, with 6 bases between them. The CDR3 consists of 14 residues. The CDR3 sequence: CASSQSPSSYEQYV. The CDR3 DNA is TGCGCCAGCAGTCAATCGCCTAGCTCCTACGAGCAGTACGTC.

In regard to this clone: Other DNA variants within this sample encode the same CDR3. The chain is built from TRBV5-8 and TRBJ2-6, with D perhaps TRBD1 or TRBD2 (5 bases each). V was cut by 6 bases and J by 0 bases, with 16 bases left in between. CDR1 SGHTS and CDR2 YDEGEE come from the germline V gene. The CDR3 contains 17 residues. The chain's CDR3 is CASTGPPESSGANVLTF. Written as DNA, the CDR3 is TGTGCCAGCACGGGACCTCCCGAGAGCTCTGGGGCCAACGTCCTGACTTTC. Together with reference TRBV5-8 and TRBJ2-6, the CDR3 gives the full variable domain: EAGVTQSPTHLIKTRGQQATLRCSPISGHTSVYWYQQALGLGLQFLLWYDEGEERNRGNFPPRFSGRQFPNYSSELNVNALELEDSALYLCASTGPPESSGANVLTFGAGSRLTVL.

V and J are TRBV19 and TRBJ1-5; D gene ambiguous. Deletions cut 7 bases from V and 0 bases from J, with 13 bases between. The length of the CDR3 is 15 residues. Germline values: CDR1 LNHDA, CDR2 SQIVND (reference sequence). The CDR3: CASKKRNHSNQPQHF. DNA for the CDR3: TGTGCCAGTAAAAAGCGGAACCATAGCAATCAGCCCCAGCATTTT.

This chain joins TRBV30 and TRBJ2-5, with D perhaps given as TRBD1 or TRBD2 (5 bases each). The last part of the DNA fits TRBJ2-7 better; the J call may be wrong. This CDR3 is built from 12 residues. Germline assignment: CDR1 GTSNPN and CDR2 SVGIG (reference sequence). CDR3 region: CAWGGPYYEQYF. CDR3 in DNA: TGTGCCTGGGGGGGACCGTACTACGAGCAGTACTTC.